The following is a T cell receptor beta chain sequence with its context. The sample belongs to a study of technical replicates of blood from four donors. The germline V gene encodes CDR1 MGHRA and CDR2 YSYEKL. The CDR3 consists of 15 residues. V shed 1 base and J 9 bases; nucleotides not matched to a gene: 6. Libraries were prepared by immunoSEQ multiplex PCR; TCRdb keeps only in-frame clonotypes and omits some of them. The repertoire holds approximately 75,000 clones, with approximately 96% as singletons. The specimen sequenced was T cells isolated from PBMCs. This chain joins TRBV4-1 and TRBJ2-1; the match to TRBD2 covers 10 bases. This TCR was sampled from a human donor in good health. Here the CDR3 reads CASSQGAGGMSEQFF. The DNA for the CDR3 is TGCGCCAGCAGCCAAGGAGCGGGGGGGATGTCTGAGCAGTTCTTC.